Shown below are 4 T cell receptor beta chains from a single sample sequenced in a study of tumor-infiltrating lymphocytes in primary liver carcinoma. Both blood RNA, taken from unsorted whole blood, and germline DNA were extracted. Reverse transcription of approximately 0.55 ug total RNA with a constant-region primer produced TCR beta cDNA. Nested multiplex PCR, run for three rounds with slightly modified ARM-PCR, yielded TCR beta libraries. PCR rounds one and two used TRBV1-TRBV30 forward primers with a C-beta reverse primer for around 11 cycles each. TCRdb recomputed calls from the multiplex PCR reads with MiXCR, one row per CDR3 protein. The table records about 200,000 distinct CDR3 sequences, about 61% of them present only once. Sequenced: peripheral blood. The receptor set was obtained from a woman aged 55-69 years with primary liver carcinoma and hepatitis B virus infection.

About this clonotype itself: A read error may be the cause here, since a much bigger clone is one base away. This rearrangement joins TRBV10-1 to TRBJ2-7; 16 bases align to TRBD2. Germline V lookup: CDR1 WNHNN, CDR2 SYGVQD (reference sequence). The CDR3 extends over 18 amino acids. CDR3 sequence reads: CAGSESGTSGRDSYEQYF. DNA of the CDR3: TGCGCCGGCAGTGAGTCGGGGACTAGCGGGAGGGACTCCTACGAGCAGTACTTC.

This clonotype was recorded at least ten times. V and J are TRBV12-3 or TRBV12-4 and TRBJ2-2, with D unclear. V was trimmed by 5 bases and J by 4 bases, leaving 5 bases between them. The CDR3 consists of 12 residues. The CDR3 DNA reads TGTGCCAGCAGTAAGGGCACCGGGGAGCTGTTTTTT. Its translation is CASSKGTGELFF.

Notes on this clonotype: One junction end disagrees with the germline gene, perhaps due to a read error. V gene TRBV29-1 combines with J gene TRBJ2-5, with unresolved D. The CDR3 runs to 13 residues. The V gene's germline CDR1 is SQVTM and CDR2 ANQGSEA. CDR3: CSVVATGQEIQYF. CDR3 DNA sequence: TGCAGCGTTGTCGCGACTGGCCAAGAGATCCAGTACTTC.

This clonotype was detected a few times. This chain connects TRBV6-1 to TRBJ1-5; D unresolved. This CDR3 comprises 13 residues. Germline V gene sequence: CDR1 MNHNS, CDR2 SASEGT. V was cut by 5 bases and J by 7 bases, with 12 bases left in between. The CDR3 protein is CASSPGFGQPQHF. CDR3 nucleotides: TGTGCCAGCAGTCCGGGGTTTGGGCAGCCCCAGCATTTT.